This T cell receptor beta chain emerged from a study of cytomegalovirus exposure and HLA in healthy donors (dated by TCRdb to the late 2010s). Broadly, across the study: An earlier analysis of 587 of the donors reported approximately 290 Gb of sequence data and 117 million unique TCR beta sequences from about 180 million T cells. A later genetic analysis took genome-wide SNP genotypes for about 65% of the 666 donors and used that subset as a discovery cohort. The genetic ancestry cluster associated with self-reported Caucasian donors included roughly four fifths of the 300 to 450 genotyped donors. Roughly 5 DR-DQ haplotypes were handled as single units for association and clustering, since linkage in the cohort was strong. Around 320 gigabases of sequencing data and around 87 million unique TCR sequences were included in an early release covering several hundred HLA-typed donors. All discovery cohort repertoires had been generated using a single sequencing platform. In the later analysis, no new phenotypic data were used to find candidate immune exposures; instead, reliance was placed on TCR beta sequences and their occurrence across donors. The aim of the study was to test whether cataloging public T cell receptors could identify signatures of past pathogen exposure. An earlier analysis of fewer than 700 of the donors applied high-throughput TCR beta sequencing to assess whether each TCR beta V gene segment acted as functional or pseudogenic. Along with the roughly 670-subject first cohort, a separate validation cohort of over a hundred different subjects was used. On average, 235,054 unique TCR beta nucleotide sequences were sequenced per donor among 300 to 500 genotyped donors of the cohort, with roughly a sixth of those sequences being non-productive. HLA typing covered class I and class II loci at four-digit resolution. Donor age, sex, ethnicity and CMV serostatus were compiled alongside the repertoire data. To predict cytomegalovirus infection status, the study brought together high-throughput TCR immunosequencing, statistical association of individual TCRs with disease status, and machine learning. Typing coverage differed by locus: A, B, C, DRB1 and DQB1 were typed in roughly 620-630 donors, DQA1 in 522, DPA1 in some 570, and DPB1 in 472. The T cell repertoires of several hundred subjects were profiled by immunosequencing and related to cytomegalovirus serostatus. In a later analysis, previously published TCR beta repertoires from 500 to 750 donors were re-analyzed and high-resolution HLA genotyping was added so that TCR occurrence patterns could be studied. The paper's findings and limits, for the study overall: At a false discovery rate of 0.05, a later analysis linked around 17,000 TCR beta sequences to specific HLA alleles. A group of highly shared sequence variants was considered likely to be a technical artifact of the sequencing pipeline. A later analysis reported that several top co-occurrence clusters appeared linked to parvovirus B19, influenza, CMV and Epstein-Barr virus. Because HLA typing was unavailable for some donors at each locus, only the typed subset was used in association tests. An association between a missense DCLRE1C variant and V-gene and J-gene trimming of TCR beta chains was found in a later genetic analysis and replicated in an independent cohort. The 87-base-pair reads could not distinguish some IMGT-functional V segments, including TRBV6-2 and TRBV6-3, so those segments were excluded. In a later analysis, HLA-associated TCR beta chains showed more clonal expansion and lower generation probabilities than non-associated chains that were equally common. Three of the identified cytomegalovirus-associated TCR beta chains were confirmed in vitro to be specific for cytomegalovirus antigens. According to the authors, the approach could potentially be generalized to other disease states and immunological phenotypes. According to a later analysis, most CMV-associated TCR beta chains appeared to be HLA-restricted, and the HLA associations seemed to be driven largely by CMV exposure. Broadly in line with IMGT annotations, most TCR beta V segments showed up in productive rearrangements about 87% or about 30% of the time in an earlier analysis of 587 of the donors. The presence/absence analyses assumed that sequencing depth was roughly uniform across donors, and that assumption may not be true. The classifier was reported to diagnose cytomegalovirus status with high specificity and sensitivity in both the original cohort and the validation cohort. Compared with the roughly 700-donor mean, donors in an Asian-associated ancestry cluster had fewer N-insertions in productive TCRs, according to a later genetic analysis. In the study, roughly 160 TCR beta chains were listed as associated with cytomegalovirus. Correlated functional status among segregating V segments might reflect linkage disequilibrium, but an unknown experimental factor could not be ruled out. Because counts were too low, approximately 18 rarely observed V segments, including chromosome 9 orphons, were excluded from the earlier analysis of around 640 of the donors. When HLA alleles, especially DR and DQ, strongly co-occurred, TCR associations were difficult to assign to individual alleles. Across donors, most TCR sequences were observed very rarely, whereas some public TCRs were present in many individuals. CMV serostatus was the only immune exposure information available for the cohort. According to a later analysis, TCR association rates differed among HLA loci, with DRB1 alleles showing the most associated TCRs and HLA-C alleles showing the fewest. This cohort had only TCR beta chains sequenced, and the lack of alpha or paired-chain data limited which features could be detected. A further reported finding was that TCR beta sequences accurately predicted the HLA-A and HLA-B alleles for most subjects in the first cohort.

The library was made by the immunoSEQ multiplex PCR assay. The multiplex PCR relied on a mix of 60 forward primers for TCR Vbeta segments and 13 reverse primers for TCR Jbeta segments. The CDR3 region of rearranged TCR beta genes was amplified from genomic DNA with a multiplex PCR assay. The amplified TCR beta libraries were sequenced on the Illumina HiSeq System as 87-base-pair reads. Per the authors' processing: Across the 600 to 700 repertoires, a later analysis counted 80 million or so unique TCR beta chains, around 11 million of which were shared by at least two donors. Raw reads were error-corrected and collapsed into unique sequences by a nearest-neighbor algorithm in which closely related sequences were merged to remove PCR and sequencing errors. To assign V, D and J gene segments, CDR3 sequences were aligned to IMGT reference sequences. For a sequence to be retained, a match of at least six nucleotides was required to both a V gene segment and a J gene segment. Rearrangements were classified as productive when the CDR3 lacked stop codons and remained in frame with V and J, and all other rearrangements were classified as non-productive. CDR3 was defined according to IMGT convention as the region running from the second conserved V-encoded cysteine to the conserved J-encoded phenylalanine. Sequences without an unambiguous match to a single V gene segment were excluded from the earlier analysis of 587 of the donors. In an earlier analysis of about 590 of the donors, a V segment was called functional when productive rearrangements were above 56.7%, and segregating when the standard deviation between donors exceeded 5%. A statistical classification framework was built for diagnosing cytomegalovirus status from the catalog of TCR beta chain sequences. In a later analysis, V and J genes were assigned by comparing TCR nucleotide sequences against IMGT/GENE-DB human TR gene sequences. The TCRdist pipeline was used in a later analysis to assign CDR3 sequences and most-parsimonious VDJ recombination scenarios. A later analysis defined each TCR beta chain by its CDR3 amino acid sequence plus V-gene family, and excluded reads lacking a unique V-gene family. As a way to deal with suspected cross-contamination and a sequencing artifact, a later analysis dropped approximately 590 nucleotide sequences that were highly shared and had low generation probability. For each public chain, a later analysis derived a clonal expansion index from normalized ranks of inferred template counts within each repertoire. In a later analysis, generation probabilities were computed with a VDJ recombination model fitted to out-of-frame rearrangements, and the resulting probabilities were checked against IGoR. Hypergeometric tests were used in a later analysis to score TCR-TCR, TCR-HLA and TCR-CMV co-occurrence, with a repertoire-size bias correction applied to the TCR pairs. False discovery rates were estimated in a later analysis by permuting HLA or CMV assignments 20 times. In a later analysis, co-occurring TCRs were grouped with DBSCAN, and TCRdist sequence similarity was added when clustering was performed within HLA-allele-positive subsets. For co-occurrence clustering, repertoires with fewer than 30,000 or more than 120,000 public chains were excluded, along with a handful of repertoires with anomalous nucleotide sharing. Entries here come from immuneACCESS through TCRdb and include only in-frame sequences with V and J called. Some clones fail to appear in such tables; in the studies checked, an unresolved V gene covers under half of the shortfall, and the cause of the remainder is unknown. From that table come the V and J calls and clone size; the DNA was used to work out D and trimming. The table for this sample lists roughly 100,000 clones; over 55% of them were counted only once. 2.8% of the sample lies in the top ten.

As to this clone: Its antigen remains unidentified. The record has no base qualities; no much larger clone is one base away.

The cohort comprised 666 healthy bone marrow donors. Cohort members were all nominally healthy when sampled, although unrecorded immune exposures were likely present. The donor was CMV seronegative and was included in the group of a few hundred seronegative cohort members. Every donor gave a peripheral blood sample, and the peripheral blood mononuclear cells from that sample were used for TCR beta sequencing. Genomic DNA was extracted from the blood cell samples with the Qiagen DNeasy Blood Extraction Kit. Reading the germline V gene gives CDR1 MGHRA and CDR2 YSYEKL. The CDR3 has 14 amino acids, counting the end cysteine and phenylalanine. Just CDR3 DNA is preserved here, 42 bases in frame from base 1. Ends trimmed: V by 1 base, J by 8 bases; bases unmatched to a gene: 5.

This clonotype originated in a female donor in good health and CMV-seronegative. Sequencing was carried out using PBMCs. The V and J segments used are TRBV4-1 and TRBJ1-1; 9 middle bases align to TRBD1. Here is the DNA: TGCGCCAGCAGCCAAGTGGGGGACAGGGTAGAAGCTTTCTTT. Its translation is CASSQVGDRVEAFF.